This T cell receptor beta chain was recovered during a study of blood T cell repertoires in COVID-19 (dated by TCRdb to 2020 to 2021). Looking at the study overall: The collaborator samples originated in the United States, Italy and Spain and spanned the acute and convalescent phases of COVID-19. The prospective study material was composed of cDNA or gDNA derived from T cells, B-cell-depleted T cells, or PBMCs. Deeply sampled blood TCRbeta repertoires from subjects exposed to, actively infected with, or recovered from COVID-19 were included in the dataset. The repertoires were made available in a free public database intended to serve as a resource for research on the immune response to SARS-CoV-2. Samples were obtained from the ongoing ImmuneRACE study (first 160 participants) and from about 1,300 subjects provided by 6 global collaborators. Sample metadata almost always included a de-identified subject ID, COVID-19 status, age in years and sex. Where HLA class I and class II types were available, the types were taken from metadata supplied by the sample provider, not from assay-based typing.

V and J lose 4 bases and 2 bases, and a span of 14 bases separates them. The germline V gene sets CDR1 to SGHDN and CDR2 to FVKESK. Counted from cysteine to phenylalanine, this CDR3 has 15 amino acids. Here the CDR3 DNA is all that survives: 45 bases in frame from base 1. In the prospective study, participants were about 18 to 95 years old, resided in about 25 geographic areas of the United States, and were enrolled through a virtual design. In the prospective study, participants were assigned to cohorts based on the clinical history participants reported in a screening survey and a study questionnaire. Exposed participants had been in contact with someone with a PCR-confirmed or clinician-diagnosed COVID-19 case within 2 weeks of study entry. Each participant in the prospective study had whole blood, serum and a nasopharyngeal or oropharyngeal swab collected by mobile phlebotomists. Over a roughly 2-month period, participants in the prospective study had the option of providing additional blood draws and questionnaires. Blood samples from the prospective study were shipped frozen or at room temperature prior to DNA extraction.

About this clone: There is no known antigen for this receptor. Base qualities are missing; no much larger clone stands one base away.

TCRbeta CDR3 regions were amplified from genomic DNA by means of the immunoSEQ Assay, a bias-controlled multiplex PCR. Under the source paper's analysis protocol: The number of nucleated cells in each sample was estimated by amplification of reference gene primers within the assay. Sequence reads were collapsed and filtered to measure the absolute abundance of every unique TCRbeta CDR3 rearrangement. For each sample, productive Simpson clonality was calculated as the square root of Simpson's diversity index across productive rearrangements. In TCRdb, the immuneACCESS table is reduced to in-frame sequences with V and J assigned. These tables do not hold every clone; where another copy was compared, an unresolved V gene accounts for under half, and the others remain unexplained. V, J and clone size derive from that table, while D and trimming were established from the DNA sequence. The sample table contains roughly 240,000 clones; only one count was recorded for around 90% of them. The top ten constitute over 0.85% of the sample.

What the study reported, not specific to this receptor: The quantity of clinical and demographic metadata differed by source and by participant and was supplied without curation.

Recombination linked TRBV14 to TRBJ1-2; the D gene cannot be named for sure. Sequencing was performed on PBMCs or T cells enriched from blood (not recorded which). This clonotype was sampled from a man aged 50 or older who had been exposed to COVID-19. The CDR3: CASSRENRGNYGYTF. In nucleotides, the sequence is TGTGCCAGCAGCCGGGAAAACCGGGGAAACTATGGCTACACCTTC.